This T cell receptor (beta chain) was sequenced for a study of OX40 agonist ivuxolimab in advanced cancers. Only one count was recorded for this clone. The CDR3 is 15 amino acids. Germline V gene lookup returns CDR1 SGHNT and CDR2 YYREEE (reference sequence). Trimming at V came to 3 bases and at J to 2 bases, leaving 2 bases not matched to a gene. Using immunoSEQ multiplex PCR, the repertoire was profiled, and TCRdb retains in-frame clones only, with some absent. The sample consists of 85,000 to 130,000 clones, 75% to 95% of them appearing once. This receptor was taken from an adult with an advanced solid tumor such as melanoma, head and neck, liver or kidney cancer. The rearrangement joins TRBV5-4 to TRBJ2-6, with 7 nucleotides matching TRBD1. The sample in question was CD4+ or CD8+ T cells sorted from blood, obtained in a trial of the OX40 agonist ivuxolimab. The CDR3 region is CASSSDRAGANVLTF. As DNA, the CDR3 is TGTGCCAGCAGCTCAGACAGGGCTGGGGCCAACGTCCTGACTTTC.